The 26 T cell receptor beta chains below were found in one sample sequenced in a study of shared clonotypes between healthy human individuals. Sequencing used immunoSEQ multiplex PCR; TCRdb keeps in-frame clones, though not all of them. Of about 2.4 million clones in the sample, roughly 93% were seen once. The specimen sequenced was naive CD4+ T cells from PBMCs. Indicated subset: CD45RA+ positively selected. Receptors were obtained from a man aged 18-30 years in good health. Some clones in this sample may be carry-over from other donors' samples.

The rearrangement links TRBV7-9 to TRBJ1-2; unclear D gene. V lost 5 bases and J 3 bases, leaving 16 bases between the germline ends. Germline assignment: CDR1 SEHNR and CDR2 FQNEAQ (reference sequence). This CDR3 is built from 15 residues. CDR3: CASSPLAGRDYGYTF. CDR3 sequence (DNA): TGTGCCAGCAGCCCCCTTGCAGGACGAGACTATGGCTACACCTTC.

This chain joins TRBV7-3 and TRBJ2-2; D perhaps matches TRBD1 (5 bases). Per the germline V gene, CDR1 is SGHTA and CDR2 is FQGTGA. Trimming stripped 5 bases from V and 7 bases from J, with 11 bases between. This CDR3 has 13 amino acids. The CDR3 protein is CASSPLTGGELFF. In DNA, the CDR3 is TGTGCCAGCAGCCCCCTCACAGGCGGGGAGCTGTTTTTT.

This clone was counted once. The CDR3 loop is CASSRTGSSYNEQFF. Written as DNA, the CDR3 is TGTGCCAGCAGCCGGACAGGGAGCTCCTACAATGAGCAGTTCTTC. The chain has TRBV7-6 and TRBJ2-1; 8 bases align to TRBD1. Germline trimming cut 5 bases from V and 0 bases from J; bases unmatched to any gene: 3. This CDR3 is built from 15 residues. The germline V gene has CDR1 SGHVS and CDR2 FNYEAQ.

This chain links TRBV27 with TRBJ2-3; TRBD1 or TRBD2 may be the D gene (5 bases each). The CDR3 is made up of 14 amino acids. The V end lost 2 bases, the J end lost 0 bases, and 6 bases lay between the germline ends. Germline V gives CDR1 MNHEY, CDR2 SMNVEV (reference sequence). CDR3 sequence reads: CASSLRDSTDTQYF. As DNA, the CDR3 is TGTGCCAGCAGTTTAAGGGACAGCACAGATACGCAGTATTTT.

The V call is TRBV4-1, the J call TRBJ2-2; D might be TRBD1 or TRBD2, each matching 5 bases. The V end was cut by 0 bases, the J end by 4 bases, with 15 bases between. The CDR3 has 17 amino acids. Germline assignment: CDR1 MGHRA and CDR2 YSYEKL. CDR3 loop: CASSQDWGLAGTGELFF. The CDR3 DNA follows: TGCGCCAGCAGCCAAGATTGGGGGTTGGCGGGCACCGGGGAGCTGTTTTTT.

The chain employs TRBV2 and TRBJ2-2; possible D gene TRBD2, 6 bases. This CDR3 is 14 amino acids long. Between the trimmed V and J ends, which lost 3 bases and 7 bases, there was a span of 12 bases. Germline CDR1 is SNHLY and CDR2 is FYNNEI. The CDR3: CASSDAGIGGELFF. CDR3 DNA sequence: TGTGCCAGCAGTGACGCGGGAATTGGCGGGGAGCTGTTTTTT.

The chain joins TRBV4-3 to TRBJ2-2; 8 bases fit TRBD1. The CDR3 extends over 17 amino acids. Germline V lookup: CDR1 LGHNA, CDR2 YSLEER. With V trimmed by 3 bases and J by 5 bases, 11 bases remained unmatched. The CDR3 bases are TGCGCCAGCAGCCATGGCAGGGGGCGAGGTCGTACCGGGGAGCTGTTTTTT. It yields the protein CASSHGRGRGRTGELFF.

The chain couples TRBV28 to TRBJ1-2, with D perhaps matching TRBD1 (6 bases). CDR3 length: 14 amino acids. CDR1 is MDHEN, CDR2 SYDVKM, per germline. Trimming cost V 8 bases and J 4 bases, with 17 bases left between them. The CDR3 region is CASVVGTGSYGYTF. CDR3 in DNA: TGTGCCAGCGTTGTAGGAACAGGGTCCTATGGCTACACCTTC.

J is TRBJ1-2 and V is TRBV30; D not resolved. CDR1 is GTSNPN, CDR2 SVGIG, per germline (reference sequence). Between the trimmed V and J ends, which lost 2 bases and 2 bases, there was a span of 15 bases. The CDR3 consists of 15 residues. CDR3 DNA sequence: TGTGCCTGGAGTCATCCAACTCGCCCGAACTATGGCTACACCTTC. It is translated as CAWSHPTRPNYGYTF.

CDR3 bases: TGTGCCAGCAGGGCCCGACAGGGGGCGTACGAGCAGTACTTC. Protein: CASRARQGAYEQYF. The chain has TRBV6-1 and TRBJ2-7; 10 bases are shared with TRBD1. The germline CDR1 and CDR2 sequences are MNHNS and SASEGT. This CDR3 has 14 residues. V shed 6 bases, J shed 4 bases, and the junction held 6 bases outside the gene matches.

The chain carries TRBV6-5 and TRBJ2-7; the match to TRBD1 covers 9 bases. V gave up 5 bases and J gave up 9 bases; unmatched junction bases: 11. The length of the CDR3 is 14 residues. CDR1 and CDR2 from the germline V gene are MNHEY and SVGAGI. CDR3 in amino acids: CASSPGTGRRGQYF. The DNA of the CDR3 is TGTGCCAGCAGTCCCGGGACAGGGAGGCGCGGGCAGTACTTC.

The chain uses TRBV6-5 and TRBJ2-7, with a weak D call TRBD1 (6 bases). The germline V and J ends were trimmed by 6 bases and 2 bases, with 8 bases remaining between them. The germline V gene has CDR1 MNHEY and CDR2 SVGAGI. This CDR3 spans 12 amino acids. CDR3 sequence (DNA): TGTGCCAGCAGCGGGACAACCTACGAGCAGTACTTC. Translated: CASSGTTYEQYF.

The chain links TRBV29-1 to TRBJ1-1; D not resolved. The CDR3 totals 15 residues. V lost 4 bases and J 0 bases, leaving 15 bases between the germline ends. Germline V gives CDR1 SQVTM, CDR2 ANQGSEA. This CDR3 is CSVGLWGALNTEAFF. As DNA, the CDR3 is TGCAGCGTTGGTCTCTGGGGAGCCTTGAACACTGAAGCTTTCTTT.

V gene TRBV7-3 combines with J gene TRBJ2-1, with D possibly matching TRBD1 (5 bases). The CDR3 consists of 15 residues. With 2 bases removed from V and 4 bases from J, the gap between germline ends came to 12 bases. In germline, CDR1 is SGHTA, CDR2 FQGTGA. The CDR3 nucleotides read TGTGCCAGCAGCTTAGGGCTGACAGTATACAATGAGCAGTTCTTC. Its translation: CASSLGLTVYNEQFF.

V gene TRBV27 combines with J gene TRBJ2-2, with D possibly being TRBD2 (5 bases). CDR3 length: 17 residues. Trimming left V 2 bases short and J 0 bases short, with 13 bases between. CDR1 and CDR2 (germline): MNHEY, SMNVEV (reference sequence). As DNA, the CDR3 is TGTGCCAGCAGTTTACGGACTTCAAGCGCGAACACCGGGGAGCTGTTTTTT. The encoded protein is CASSLRTSSANTGELFF.

About this clone: Additional DNA sequences in this sample encode the identical CDR3. The chain uses TRBV28 and TRBJ2-1; 8 nucleotides align to TRBD2. The CDR3 runs to 14 residues. Germline assignment: CDR1 MDHEN and CDR2 SYDVKM. Losses at the gene ends were 8 bases for V and 4 bases for J; bases not matched to a gene: 7. The CDR3 sequence: CASRTSGVYNEQFF. The CDR3 region has the DNA TGTGCCAGCCGAACTAGCGGCGTATACAATGAGCAGTTCTTC.

This clone came up a few times. The chain joins TRBV28 to TRBJ1-2; TRBD1 matches 7 bases. V trimming: 2 bases; J trimming: 6 bases; junction bases outside the gene matches: 3. The CDR3 extends over 13 amino acids. The germline V gene encodes CDR1 MDHEN and CDR2 SYDVKM. CDR3: CASSLNQGDGYTF. The CDR3 DNA reads TGTGCCAGCAGTTTAAACCAGGGGGATGGCTACACCTTC.

The genes are TRBV28 and TRBJ1-2; D is undetermined. CDR3 size: 13 residues. CDR1 is MDHEN, CDR2 SYDVKM, per germline. V lost 2 bases and J 2 bases, leaving 6 bases between the germline ends. The CDR3 here is CASSLEGNYGYTF. The CDR3 DNA reads TGTGCCAGCAGTTTAGAGGGCAACTATGGCTACACCTTC.

This clone was recorded once. The chain uses TRBV10-3 and TRBJ2-3, with 7 bases matching TRBD1. Per germline, CDR1 ENHRY and CDR2 SYGVKD. The CDR3 contains 14 residues. Trimming took 5 bases from V and 6 from J; bases not matched to a gene: 8. The CDR3 DNA follows: TGTGCCATCAGTCCGACAGGGTTTAGGGATACGCAGTATTTT. This codes for CAISPTGFRDTQYF.

The rearrangement joins TRBV7-8 to TRBJ2-3; D uncertain. Germline-derived CDR1 and CDR2 are SGHVS and FQNEAQ. The CDR3 has 13 amino acids. V was cut by 3 bases and J by 5 bases, with 9 bases left in between. CDR3 protein: CASSFSGLDTQYF. The CDR3 DNA sequence: TGTGCCAGCAGCTTTTCGGGTCTAGATACGCAGTATTTT.

This chain joins TRBV28 and TRBJ2-7; D could derive from TRBD1 or TRBD2 (7 bases each). The ends were cut back, 7 bases at V and 2 bases at J, with 30 bases in the middle. CDR1 MDHEN and CDR2 SYDVKM come from the germline V gene. The CDR3 spans 19 residues. Here the CDR3 reads CASTAPPGEGANRAYEQYF. In nucleotides, the CDR3 is TGTGCCAGCACCGCCCCTCCCGGGGAGGGGGCCAACAGGGCCTACGAGCAGTACTTC.

This clone was recorded a few times. This sample also contains other DNA sequences that code for the same CDR3. This sequence joins TRBV7-9 and TRBJ1-2, with TRBD1 matching over 9 bases. Germline V gene sequence: CDR1 SEHNR, CDR2 FQNEAQ (reference sequence). The ends lost 5 bases at V and 4 bases at J; junction bases unmatched: 5. This CDR3 comprises 14 residues. In nucleotides, the CDR3 is TGTGCCAGCAGCCCCCGGACAGGGGCCTATGGCTACACCTTC. Residues: CASSPRTGAYGYTF.

The chain employs TRBV18 and TRBJ1-2, with D unclear. Germline CDR1 KGHSH, CDR2 LQKENI. V lost 3 bases and J lost 5, with 13 bases in between. CDR3 length: 14 amino acids. The CDR3 DNA sequence: TGTGCCAGCTCACCTGCAAGGGCCGAATATGGCTACACCTTC. Its translation is CASSPARAEYGYTF.

The V call is TRBV19, the J call TRBJ1-2; D remains unclear. Germline V CDR1 and CDR2: LNHDA, SQIVND (reference sequence). Trimming took 6 bases from V and 8 from J, leaving 16 bases between them. The CDR3 consists of 13 residues. The CDR3 coding sequence is TGTGCCAGTAGGATGGGAATCTTCGCAGGCTACACCTTC. Residues: CASRMGIFAGYTF. The whole variable domain, filled in from reference TRBV19 and TRBJ1-2, reads DGGITQSPKYLFRKEGQNVTLSCEQNLNHDAMYWYRQDPGQGLRLIYYSQIVNDFQKGDIAEGYSVSREKKESFPLTVTSAQKNPTAFYLCASRMGIFAGYTFGSGTRLTVV.

J is TRBJ2-1 and V is TRBV27, with D perhaps TRBD1 or TRBD2 (6 bases each). V shed 6 bases and J shed 9 bases, with 21 bases lying between them. The germline CDR1 and CDR2 sequences are MNHEY and SMNVEV (reference sequence). This CDR3 is 15 amino acids long. The CDR3 loop is CASSNRVMEGTEQFF. The DNA for the CDR3 is TGTGCCAGCAGCAACAGGGTGATGGAGGGGACTGAGCAGTTCTTC.

The chain is built from TRBV2 and TRBJ1-2; 7 bases match TRBD1. V dropped 4 bases and J dropped 4; count of bases not matched to a gene: 12. The CDR3 has 16 amino acids. Germline lookup yields CDR1 SNHLY and CDR2 FYNNEI. The CDR3 bases are TGTGCCAGCAGTGCCTCCGGACAGGCAACCTTCTATGGCTACACCTTC. It specifies CASSASGQATFYGYTF.